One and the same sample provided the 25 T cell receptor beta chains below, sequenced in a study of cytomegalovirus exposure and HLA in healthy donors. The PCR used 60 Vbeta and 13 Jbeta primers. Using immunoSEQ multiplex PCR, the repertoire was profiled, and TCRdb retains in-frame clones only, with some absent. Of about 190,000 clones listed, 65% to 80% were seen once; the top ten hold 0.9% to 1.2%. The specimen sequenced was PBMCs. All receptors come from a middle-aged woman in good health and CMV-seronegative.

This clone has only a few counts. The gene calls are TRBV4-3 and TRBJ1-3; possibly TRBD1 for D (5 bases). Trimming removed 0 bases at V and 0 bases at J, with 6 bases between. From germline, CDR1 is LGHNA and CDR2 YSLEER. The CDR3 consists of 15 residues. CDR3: CASSQETGSGNTIYF. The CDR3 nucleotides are TGCGCCAGCAGCCAAGAAACAGGCTCTGGAAACACCATATATTTT.

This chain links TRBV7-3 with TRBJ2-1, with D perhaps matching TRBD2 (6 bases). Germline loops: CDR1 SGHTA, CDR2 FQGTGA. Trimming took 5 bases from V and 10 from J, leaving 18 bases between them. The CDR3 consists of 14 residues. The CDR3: CASSPIAVPAEQFF. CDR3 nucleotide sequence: TGTGCCAGCAGCCCGATAGCGGTCCCAGCGGAGCAGTTCTTC.

In nucleotides, the CDR3 is TGTGCCAGCAGTGGTGCGGGAGACGGCTCTGGGGCCAACGTCCTGACTTTC. Translating it yields CASSGAGDGSGANVLTF. The V and J genes are TRBV6-4 and TRBJ2-6, with 7 bases identical to TRBD2. V shed 4 bases and J 0 bases; nucleotides not matched to a gene: 6. Germline-derived CDR1 and CDR2 are MRHNA and SNTAGT. The CDR3 consists of 17 residues.

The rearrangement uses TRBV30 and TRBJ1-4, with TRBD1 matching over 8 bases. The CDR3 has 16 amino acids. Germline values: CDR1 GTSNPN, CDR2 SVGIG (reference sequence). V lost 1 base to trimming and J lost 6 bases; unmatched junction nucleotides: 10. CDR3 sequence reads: CAWSASGQAFYEKLFF. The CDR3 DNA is TGTGCCTGGAGTGCCTCGGGACAGGCGTTTTATGAAAAACTGTTTTTT.

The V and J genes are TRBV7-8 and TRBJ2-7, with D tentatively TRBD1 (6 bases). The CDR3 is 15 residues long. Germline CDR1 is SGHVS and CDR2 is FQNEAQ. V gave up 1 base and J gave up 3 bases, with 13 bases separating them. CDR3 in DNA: TGTGCCAGCAGCTTAGGTCCCAGGGGCGGCTACGAGCAGTACGTC. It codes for CASSLGPRGGYEQYV.

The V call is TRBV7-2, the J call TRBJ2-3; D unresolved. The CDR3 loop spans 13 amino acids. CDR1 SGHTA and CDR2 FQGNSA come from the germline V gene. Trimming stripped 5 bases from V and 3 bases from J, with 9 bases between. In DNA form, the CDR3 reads TGTGCCAGCAGCATGTACTCAACAGATACGCAGTATTTT. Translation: CASSMYSTDTQYF.

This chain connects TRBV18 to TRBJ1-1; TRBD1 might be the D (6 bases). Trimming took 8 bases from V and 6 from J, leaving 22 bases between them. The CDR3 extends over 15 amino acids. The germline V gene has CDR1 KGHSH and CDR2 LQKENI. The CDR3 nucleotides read TGTGCCAGCCGAGAAGGGACATCCGAAGGGCCTGAAGCTTTCTTT. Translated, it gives CASREGTSEGPEAFF.

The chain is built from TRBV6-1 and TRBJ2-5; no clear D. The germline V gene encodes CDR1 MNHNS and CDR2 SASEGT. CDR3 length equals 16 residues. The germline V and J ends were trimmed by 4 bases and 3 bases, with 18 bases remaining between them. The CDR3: CASSGYGTAVKETQYF. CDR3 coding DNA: TGTGCCAGCAGTGGTTACGGAACAGCAGTAAAAGAGACCCAGTACTTC.

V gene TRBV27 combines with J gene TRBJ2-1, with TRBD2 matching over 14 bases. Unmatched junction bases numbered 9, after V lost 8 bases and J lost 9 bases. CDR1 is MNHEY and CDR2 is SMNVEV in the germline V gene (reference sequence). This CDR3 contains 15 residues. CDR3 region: CASSPTSGRASEQFF. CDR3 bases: TGTGCCAGCTCCCCGACTAGCGGGAGGGCCAGTGAGCAGTTCTTC.

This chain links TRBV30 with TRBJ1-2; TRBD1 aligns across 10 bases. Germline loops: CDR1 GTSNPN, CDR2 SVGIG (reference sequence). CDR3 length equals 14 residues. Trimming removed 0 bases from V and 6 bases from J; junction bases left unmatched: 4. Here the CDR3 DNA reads TGTGCCTGGAGTGTATTTGGGACAGGGGATGGCTACACCTTC. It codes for CAWSVFGTGDGYTF.

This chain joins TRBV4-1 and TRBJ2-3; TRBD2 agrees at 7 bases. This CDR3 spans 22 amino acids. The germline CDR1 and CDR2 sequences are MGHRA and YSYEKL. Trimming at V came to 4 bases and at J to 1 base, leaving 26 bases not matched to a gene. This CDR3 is CASSPSTQGRGRYMRGTDTQYF. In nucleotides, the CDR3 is TGCGCCAGCAGCCCGTCTACCCAGGGTCGCGGGAGATACATGCGGGGCACAGATACGCAGTATTTT.

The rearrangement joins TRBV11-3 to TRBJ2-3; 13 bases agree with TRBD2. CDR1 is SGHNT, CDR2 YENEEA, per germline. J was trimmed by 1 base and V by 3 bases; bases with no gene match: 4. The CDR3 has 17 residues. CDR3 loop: CASSFRTSGGRTDTQYF. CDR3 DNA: TGTGCCAGCAGCTTCCGGACTAGCGGGGGTCGCACAGATACGCAGTATTTT.

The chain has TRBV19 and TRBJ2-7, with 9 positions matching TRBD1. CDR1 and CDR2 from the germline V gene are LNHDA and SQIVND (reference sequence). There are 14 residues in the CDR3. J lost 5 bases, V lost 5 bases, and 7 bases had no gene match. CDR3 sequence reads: CASSPGTGNHEQYF. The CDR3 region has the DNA TGTGCCAGTAGTCCCGGGACAGGGAACCACGAGCAGTACTTC.

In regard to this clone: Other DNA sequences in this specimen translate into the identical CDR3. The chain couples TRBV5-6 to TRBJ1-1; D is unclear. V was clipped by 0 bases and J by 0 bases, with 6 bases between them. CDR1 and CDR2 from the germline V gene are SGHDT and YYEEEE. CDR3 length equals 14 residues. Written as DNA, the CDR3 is TGTGCCAGCAGCTTGGGACGGGTGAACACTGAAGCTTTCTTT. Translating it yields CASSLGRVNTEAFF. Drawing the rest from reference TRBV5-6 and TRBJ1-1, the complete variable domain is DAGVTQSPTHLIKTRGQQVTLRCSPKSGHDTVSWYQQALGQGPQFIFQYYEEEERQRGNFPDRFSGHQFPNYSSELNVNALLLGDSALYLCASSLGRVNTEAFFGQGTRLTVV.

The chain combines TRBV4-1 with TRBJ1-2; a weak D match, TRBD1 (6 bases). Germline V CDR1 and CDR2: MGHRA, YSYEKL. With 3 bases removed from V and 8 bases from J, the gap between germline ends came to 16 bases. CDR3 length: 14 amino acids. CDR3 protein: CASSQTDSSRGYTF. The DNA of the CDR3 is TGCGCCAGCAGCCAGACGGACAGTTCGCGGGGCTACACCTTC.

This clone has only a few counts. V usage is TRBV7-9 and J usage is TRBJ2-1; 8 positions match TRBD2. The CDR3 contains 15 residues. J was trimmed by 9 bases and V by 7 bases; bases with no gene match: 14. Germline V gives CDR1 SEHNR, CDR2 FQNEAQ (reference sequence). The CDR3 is CASTQREGEGGEQFF. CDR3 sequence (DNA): TGTGCCAGCACCCAACGGGAGGGGGAGGGAGGTGAGCAGTTCTTC.

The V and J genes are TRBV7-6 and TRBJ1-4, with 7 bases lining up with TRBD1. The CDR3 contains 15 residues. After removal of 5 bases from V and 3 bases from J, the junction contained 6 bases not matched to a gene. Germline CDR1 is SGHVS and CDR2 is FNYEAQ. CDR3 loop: CASSPRDRSNEKLFF. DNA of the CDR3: TGTGCCAGCAGCCCAAGGGACAGATCTAATGAAAAACTGTTTTTT.

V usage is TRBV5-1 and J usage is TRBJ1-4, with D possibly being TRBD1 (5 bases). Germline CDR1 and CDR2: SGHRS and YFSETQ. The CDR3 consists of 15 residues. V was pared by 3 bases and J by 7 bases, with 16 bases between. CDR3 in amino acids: CASSSEGGDGEKLFF. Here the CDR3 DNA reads TGCGCCAGCAGCTCGGAGGGAGGGGATGGTGAAAAACTGTTTTTT.

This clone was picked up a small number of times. In DNA, the CDR3 is TGTGCCAGCAGCGTAGGGACGACAGGCGGTGAAAAACTGTTTTTT. It yields the protein CASSVGTTGGEKLFF. The chain carries TRBV9 and TRBJ1-4; D is perhaps TRBD1 (6 bases). Trimming shortened V by 0 bases and J by 7 bases, and 13 bases separated the two germline ends. Germline lookup yields CDR1 SGDLS and CDR2 YYNGEE. There are 15 residues in the CDR3.

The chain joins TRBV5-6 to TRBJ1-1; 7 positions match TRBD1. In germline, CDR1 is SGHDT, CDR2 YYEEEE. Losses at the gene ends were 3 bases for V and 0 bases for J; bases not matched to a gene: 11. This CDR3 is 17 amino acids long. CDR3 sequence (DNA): TGTGCCAGCAGCTCACCAGGGGGGTGGAGTCTGAACACTGAAGCTTTCTTT. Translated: CASSSPGGWSLNTEAFF.

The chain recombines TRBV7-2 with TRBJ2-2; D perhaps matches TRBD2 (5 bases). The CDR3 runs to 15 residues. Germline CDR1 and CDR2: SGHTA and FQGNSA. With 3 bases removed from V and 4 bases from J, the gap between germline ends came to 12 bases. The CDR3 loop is CASSLILDGTGELFF. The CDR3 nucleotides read TGTGCCAGCAGCTTGATACTAGATGGCACCGGGGAGCTGTTTTTT.

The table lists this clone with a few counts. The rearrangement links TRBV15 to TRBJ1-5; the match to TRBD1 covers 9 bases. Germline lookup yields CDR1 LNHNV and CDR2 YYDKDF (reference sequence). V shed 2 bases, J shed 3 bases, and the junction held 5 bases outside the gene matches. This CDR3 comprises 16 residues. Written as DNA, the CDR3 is TGTGCCACCAGCAGATATACAGGGGGCAACAATCAGCCCCAGCATTTT. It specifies CATSRYTGGNNQPQHF.

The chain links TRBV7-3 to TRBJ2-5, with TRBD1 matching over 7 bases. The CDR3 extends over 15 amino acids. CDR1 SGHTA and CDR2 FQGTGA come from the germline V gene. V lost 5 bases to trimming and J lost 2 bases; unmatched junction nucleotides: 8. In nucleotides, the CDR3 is TGTGCCAGCAGCGTAGGAAGGGGGCGGCAAGAGACCCAGTACTTC. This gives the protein CASSVGRGRQETQYF.

The CDR3 DNA follows: TGTGCCACCAGCAGGGACAGGGGGCGCACCGGGGAGCTGTTTTTT. Its protein product is CATSRDRGRTGELFF. V and J are TRBV15 and TRBJ2-2; 11 bases fit TRBD1. The germline CDR1 and CDR2 sequences are LNHNV and YYDKDF (reference sequence). The CDR3 is 15 amino acids. V lost 3 bases, J lost 4 bases, and 1 base stayed unmatched.

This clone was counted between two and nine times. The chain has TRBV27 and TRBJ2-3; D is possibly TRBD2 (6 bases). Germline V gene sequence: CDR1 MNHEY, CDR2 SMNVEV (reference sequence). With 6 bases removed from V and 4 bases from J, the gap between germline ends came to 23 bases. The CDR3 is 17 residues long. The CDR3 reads CASSTGLPEEVADTQYF. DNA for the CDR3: TGTGCCAGCAGCACGGGACTCCCGGAAGAGGTAGCAGATACGCAGTATTTT.